These 12 T cell receptor beta chains originate from one sample sequenced in a study of T cell repertoires in cytomegalovirus infection. TCRdb re-derived calls from the reads in MiXCR, one entry per CDR3 protein. The sample consists of fewer than 1,000,000 distinct CDR3 sequences, less than 35% of them appearing once. Their specific antigens are unknown. The sequencing used cultured CD8+ T cells from PBMCs, collected from culture after CMV antigen stimulation. The receptors derive from a human donor in good health (CMV status not recorded). Some clones in this sample may be carry-over from other donors' samples.

The chain recombines TRBV28 with TRBJ1-1; D is possibly TRBD1 (6 bases). Germline lookup yields CDR1 MDHEN and CDR2 SYDVKM. V shed 7 bases and J shed 0 bases, with 18 bases lying between them. There are 16 residues in the CDR3. The CDR3 coding sequence is TGTGCCAGCACCCCTCCCCACAGGGAAGTGAACACTGAAGCTTTCTTT. It yields the protein CASTPPHREVNTEAFF.

This clonotype was counted ten times or more. This chain uses TRBV7-6 with TRBJ1-4; no reliable D call. Germline V gene lookup returns CDR1 SGHVS and CDR2 FNYEAQ. Trimming removed 5 bases from V and 4 bases from J, with 14 bases in between. The CDR3 extends over 15 amino acids. The chain's CDR3 is CASSLFGGLNEKLFF. The CDR3 DNA sequence: TGTGCCAGCAGCCTATTCGGCGGGCTTAATGAAAAACTGTTTTTT. The variable domain in full, completed from reference TRBV7-6 and TRBJ1-4, reads GAGVSQSPRYKVTKRGQDVALRCDPISGHVSLYWYRQALGQGPEFLTYFNYEAQQDKSGLPNDRFSAERPEGSISTLTIQRTEQRDSAMYRCASSLFGGLNEKLFFGSGTQLSVL.

For this clonotype: The germline gene is not matched at one end of the junction; a read error may be the cause. The V gene is TRBV7-9, the J gene TRBJ2-7; a possible D gene is TRBD1 (6 bases). Germline V gene data show CDR1 as SEHNR and CDR2 as FQNEAQ (reference sequence). This CDR3 has 15 amino acids. The DNA for the CDR3 is TGTGCCAGCAGCCTAACGACAGGCCTTATCTACGAGCAGCACTTC. Translation: CASSLTTGLIYEQHF.

The chain employs TRBV5-1 and TRBJ2-1; 11 bases fit TRBD2. The junction had 13 bases not matched to a gene; V was cut back by 1 base and J by 7 bases. There are 18 residues in the CDR3. Germline CDR1 SGHRS, CDR2 YFSETQ. CDR3 sequence (DNA): TGCGCCAGCAGCTTGAGGCTAGCGGGGGGCAGCGAGGGGAATGAGCAGTTCTTC. Protein sequence: CASSLRLAGGSEGNEQFF.

This clonotype was seen at least ten times. The gene calls are TRBV4-1 and TRBJ1-5; D possibly corresponds to TRBD1 (6 bases). The CDR3 length is 16 residues. Trimming took off 2 bases at V and 3 bases at J, with 14 bases between the two ends. Germline V gives CDR1 MGHRA, CDR2 YSYEKL. CDR3 region: CASSQKPDSPNQPQHF. The CDR3 DNA reads as TGCGCCAGCAGCCAAAAACCGGACAGCCCCAATCAGCCCCAGCATTTT.

The J gene is TRBJ2-3, the V gene TRBV3-1; 7 bases align to TRBD1. The germline CDR1 and CDR2 sequences are LGHDT and YNNKEL (reference sequence). CDR3 size: 18 residues. Unmatched junction bases numbered 19, after V lost 4 bases and J lost 6 bases. In DNA, the CDR3 is TGTGCCAGCAGCCCCTCCCCCGGGACAGACCCCAATCCGGATACGCAGTATTTT. It is translated as CASSPSPGTDPNPDTQYF.

This clonotype was counted a few times. V usage is TRBV6-5 and J usage is TRBJ1-5; D is unresolved. The CDR3 is 11 amino acids. Looked up from germline, CDR1 is MNHEY and CDR2 is SVGAGI. Trimming cost V 8 bases and J 4 bases, with 6 bases left between them. The CDR3 protein is CASGKNQPQHF. Here the CDR3 DNA reads TGTGCCAGCGGTAAAAATCAGCCCCAGCATTTT.

This clonotype occurred a few times. This chain links TRBV4-2 with TRBJ2-6; no firm D call. The CDR3 is made up of 15 amino acids. Between the trimmed V and J ends, which lost 0 bases and 13 bases, there was a span of 16 bases. Germline lookup yields CDR1 LGHNA and CDR2 YNFKEQ. The CDR3 DNA follows: TGTGCCAGCAGCCAAGATCCCGGCATTCTCCCGGTCCTGACTTTC. Amino acids: CASSQDPGILPVLTF.

J is TRBJ2-7 and V is TRBV5-6; possibly TRBD2 for D (6 bases). CDR1 SGHDT and CDR2 YYEEEE come from the germline V gene. This CDR3 spans 13 amino acids. The ends were cut back, 4 bases at V and 7 bases at J, with 15 bases in the middle. CDR3 amino acids: CASSVTRAGEQYV. DNA for the CDR3: TGTGCCAGCAGCGTCACCAGGGCGGGGGAGCAGTACGTC.

This clonotype was detected ten times or more. The rearrangement joins TRBV7-2 to TRBJ2-2; the match to TRBD2 covers 9 bases. The V segment lost 5 bases and the J segment 4 bases; nucleotides outside the gene matches: 5. Germline V gives CDR1 SGHTA, CDR2 FQGNSA. The CDR3 covers 15 residues. The CDR3 sequence is CASSPGGGGTGELFF. CDR3 bases: TGTGCCAGCAGCCCAGGCGGGGGGGGCACCGGGGAGCTGTTTTTT.

There are a few counts of this clonotype. V usage is TRBV6-6 and J usage is TRBJ2-1; no clear D. Trimming took 8 bases from V and 0 from J, leaving 8 bases between them. Looked up from germline, CDR1 is MNHNY and CDR2 is SVGAGI (reference sequence). This CDR3 has 13 residues. The CDR3 loop is CASQTISYNEQFF. The CDR3 region has the DNA TGTGCCAGCCAAACTATCTCCTACAATGAGCAGTTCTTC.

This clonotype was seen a single time. The chain uses TRBV7-9 and TRBJ2-1; D remains ambiguous. Germline V CDR1 and CDR2: SEHNR, FQNEAQ (reference sequence). Trimming removed 3 bases at V and 3 bases at J, with 15 bases between. The CDR3 has 16 amino acids. In DNA form, the CDR3 reads TGTGCCAGCAGCTTCGCGGTGGGAAGTCACTACAATGAGCAGTTCTTC. This sequence encodes CASSFAVGSHYNEQFF.